These T cell receptor beta chains were read from a single sample in a study of blood T cell repertoires in COVID-19. TCRdb's table, derived via immunoSEQ multiplex PCR, lists solely in-frame clones and lacks some. Found here are around 150,000 clones, 89% of them singletons; the top ten hold roughly 2.8%. Sequenced: peripheral blood. Source of these receptors: a man aged 55 to 70 with acute or convalescent COVID-19. Each CDR3 is given with its conserved first and last residue. D genes are given only for firm matches. Size tells how often a clone was seen (once, few, many) or the class of an expanded clone, and some rows leave it out.

V,J,D,size,DNA,CDR3
TRBV24-1,TRBJ2-3,TRBD2,-,TGTGCCACCAGTGATCCAGCGGGGAGCACAGATACGCAGTATTTT,CATSDPAGSTDTQYF
TRBV7-2,TRBJ2-5,TRBD2,-,TGTGCCAGCAGCTTCTCTAGCGGGGAGGGGAGGACCCAGTACTTC,CASSFSSGEGRTQYF
TRBV6-4,TRBJ2-3,TRBD2,-,TGTGCCAGCAGAACCCCCGGGACTAGCGGGGGGGCGGGTAGCACAGATACGCAGTATTTT,CASRTPGTSGGAGSTDTQYF
TRBV6-5,TRBJ1-2,-,-,TGTGCCAGCGGAACTACAGGGATATATGGCTACACCTTC,CASGTTGIYGYTF
TRBV5-1,TRBJ2-7,TRBD2,few,TGCGCCAGCAGCTTGGTGCCTAGCGGGGGGGCCGCGTCCTACGAGCAGTACTTC,CASSLVPSGGAASYEQYF
TRBV3-1/TRBV3-2,TRBJ2-2,TRBD2,-,TGTGCCAGCAGCCATATCCTAGCGGGGGGTCTGACGAACACCGGGGAGCTGTTTTTT,CASSHILAGGLTNTGELFF
TRBV4-1,TRBJ2-2,TRBD2,-,TGCGCCAGCAGCCAAGATTTAGCGGGGCCCACCGGGGAGCTGTTTTTT,CASSQDLAGPTGELFF
TRBV29-1,TRBJ2-7,TRBD1,-,TGCAGCGTTGTGAAGGGTGCAGGGGGCGAGCAGTACTTC,CSVVKGAGGEQYF
TRBV6-1,TRBJ2-7,-,-,TGTGCCAGCAGTGAGTACTTTCGCTACGAGCAGTACTTC,CASSEYFRYEQYF
TRBV6-1,TRBJ1-4,-,-,TGTGCCAGCAACTCTCTGGGGGGTTCCGAAAAACTGTTTTTT,CASNSLGGSEKLFF
TRBV5-4,TRBJ1-1,-,-,TGTGCCAGCAGCTTGGTAGTGGGGGGAAAGAACACTGAAGCTTTCTTT,CASSLVVGGKNTEAFF
TRBV11-2,TRBJ2-1,-,-,TGTGCCAGCAGCTTGGGGACAAATTTGAATGAGCAGTTCTTC,CASSLGTNLNEQFF
TRBV6-5,TRBJ2-2,-,-,TGTGCCAGCAGTTCCCACTCCGGTTCGAACACCGGGGAGCTGTTTTTT,CASSSHSGSNTGELFF
TRBV19,TRBJ1-1,TRBD1,-,TGTGCCAGTAGCCAGACCGGGACAGGCCCTGAAGCTTTCTTT,CASSQTGTGPEAFF
TRBV7-8,TRBJ2-1,-,-,TGTGCCAGCACTATATTAGGGGATAAGCAGTTCTTC,CASTILGDKQFF
TRBV19,TRBJ1-5,-,once,TGTGCCAGTAGTATACGGCCGGGACACTGGCATTTT,CASSIRPGHWHF
TRBV5-1,TRBJ1-6,-,-,TGCGCCAGCAGCTTGGGTTGGGAGTCACCCCTCCACTTT,CASSLGWESPLHF
TRBV6-5,TRBJ1-5,-,once,TGTGCCAGTCGAGAACTGGGCCCGAAGCCCCAGCATTTT,CASRELGPKPQHF
TRBV5-8,TRBJ2-2,-,-,TGTGCCAGCAGCTTAATAGCGGTGACCGGGGAGCTGTTTTTT,CASSLIAVTGELFF
TRBV30,TRBJ1-6,TRBD1,-,TGTGCCTGGGCCGGGACAGGGAATTCACCCCTCCACTTT,CAWAGTGNSPLHF
TRBV9,TRBJ1-1,-,-,TGTGCCAGCAGCTCCTCGAGCCCCCGGAACACTGAAGCTTTCTTT,CASSSSSPRNTEAFF
TRBV7-9,TRBJ2-3,TRBD1,-,TGTGCCAGCAGCTTGGGGACAGGGACAGATACGCAGTATTTT,CASSLGTGTDTQYF
TRBV4-1,TRBJ1-2,TRBD1,few,TGCGCCAGCAGCCAAGCCGGGACAGCCAACTATGGCTACACCTTC,CASSQAGTANYGYTF
TRBV19,TRBJ1-5,TRBD1,-,TGTGCCAGTAGAAAAACCGGGACAGGGACCAATCAGCCCCAGCATTTT,CASRKTGTGTNQPQHF
TRBV18,TRBJ1-1,TRBD1,-,TGTGCCAGCTCACCATTACCGGGACAGGGGAACACTGAAGCTTTCTTT,CASSPLPGQGNTEAFF
TRBV6-1,TRBJ1-5,-,-,TGTGCCAGCAGTGAAGCTTATAGCAATCAGCCCCAGCATTTT,CASSEAYSNQPQHF
TRBV19,TRBJ2-5,-,-,TGTGCCAGTCAAACAAGTAGGAAGAGGGAAGAGACCCAGTACTTC,CASQTSRKREETQYF
TRBV12-3/TRBV12-4,TRBJ1-5,-,-,TGTGCCAGCTGCAGACAGAACCATCAGCCCCAGCATTTT,CASCRQNHQPQHF
TRBV5-6,TRBJ1-2,TRBD1,once,TGTGCCAGCAGCGGCGGGACAGGGGGCGATTCAACATATGGCTACACCTTC,CASSGGTGGDSTYGYTF
TRBV5-4,TRBJ2-7,-,-,TGTGCCAGCAGCTTGAACAGGGACTACGAGCAGTACTTC,CASSLNRDYEQYF
TRBV19,TRBJ1-2,TRBD1,-,TGTGCCAGTGGGGACAGGGGTGACTATGGCTACACCTTC,CASGDRGDYGYTF
TRBV11-2,TRBJ1-2,-,once,TGTGCCAGCAGCACCCCAACCCCGGCGGGTGGCTACACCTTC,CASSTPTPAGGYTF
TRBV7-2,TRBJ2-3,TRBD2,few,TGTGCCAGCAGCCTAGGACTAGCGGGGACCTATTCTAGCACAGATACGCAGTATTTT,CASSLGLAGTYSSTDTQYF
TRBV5-5,TRBJ1-2,-,-,TGTGCCAGCAGCTACAGTTACAGTAACTATGGCTACACCTTC,CASSYSYSNYGYTF
TRBV7-2,TRBJ1-1,TRBD1,-,TGTGCCAGCAGCTTGATTCGGGACAGCCAAGAAGCTTTCTTT,CASSLIRDSQEAFF
TRBV29-1,TRBJ1-2,-,-,TGCAGCGTTGAAGATCCGGGGGGCAACTATGGCTACACCTTC,CSVEDPGGNYGYTF
TRBV18,TRBJ1-1,-,-,TGTGCCAGCTCAGTTTACAGGGATTTGAACACTGAAGCTTTCTTT,CASSVYRDLNTEAFF
TRBV5-4,TRBJ1-1,-,-,TGTGCCAGCAGCCTTGGAGGGCGGACACAGACTGAAGCTTTCTTT,CASSLGGRTQTEAFF
TRBV6-5,TRBJ1-5,-,-,TGTGCCAGCAGTATTACCAGGGAACTGGTTCAGCCCCAGCATTTT,CASSITRELVQPQHF
TRBV5-1,TRBJ1-1,TRBD1,-,TGCGCCAGCAGCCCTACGACAGGGGCCGGCGAAGCTTTCTTT,CASSPTTGAGEAFF
TRBV2,TRBJ1-2,TRBD1,-,TGTGCCAGTGAAAGGCAGGGGGCCTATGGCTACACCTTC,CASERQGAYGYTF
TRBV5-4,TRBJ2-3,TRBD1,-,TGTGCCAGCAGCTTGGCCAGCAGACAGGGAAGAGATACGCAGTATTTT,CASSLASRQGRDTQYF
TRBV25-1,TRBJ2-3,-,-,TGTGCCAGCAGACAGGGTTTTGCAGATACGCAGTATTTT,CASRQGFADTQYF